The T cell receptor (beta chain) under discussion was sequenced for a study of response to subunit inactivated influenza vaccine (dated by TCRdb to 2017 to 2018). Concerning the study at large: Deep quantitative T cell receptor repertoire profiling was used in the study to track responses to a trivalent subunit inactivated influenza vaccine.

Note on this clonotype: The antigen this receptor binds is unknown. No base-level quality is on record; no much larger clone is a single base apart.

The paper as a whole reports these results and caveats: It was suggested by the authors that each seasonal influenza vaccination may recruit only a limited number of new T cells.

The CDR3 holds 14 amino acids from the cysteine to the phenylalanine. The sequence is cut down to CDR3 DNA, 42 bases in frame from base 1. The germline V gene sets CDR1 to SNHLY and CDR2 to FYNNEI. A distance of 16 bases separates the germline ends of V and J, which lose 5 bases and 5 bases respectively. Libraries were prepared through RT-PCR. Instrument used: Illumina HiSeq 2500. TCRdb handled the public reads itself, with Q25 trimming in fastp and clone calling in MiXCR, and kept productive beta chains. Rows matching on CDR3 protein sequence are summarized as one entry with the most common DNA and genes. This sample lists about 610,000 distinct CDR3 sequences; approximately 14% were detected once. The ten largest clones represent roughly 10% of the sample.

The sequence is built from TRBV2 and TRBJ2-7; the D gene assignment is perhaps TRBD1 or TRBD2, with each matching 6 bases. This material consisted of PBMCs from blood, taken 11 to 12 days after vaccination. This sequence was found in a man aged 50-59 years who received an inactivated influenza vaccine. Donor details come from another sample of the same person, matched by shared clones. Here is the DNA: TGTGCCAGCAGTTTATCCAGGGGAGGCCACGAGCAGTACTTC. The translation is CASSLSRGGHEQYF.